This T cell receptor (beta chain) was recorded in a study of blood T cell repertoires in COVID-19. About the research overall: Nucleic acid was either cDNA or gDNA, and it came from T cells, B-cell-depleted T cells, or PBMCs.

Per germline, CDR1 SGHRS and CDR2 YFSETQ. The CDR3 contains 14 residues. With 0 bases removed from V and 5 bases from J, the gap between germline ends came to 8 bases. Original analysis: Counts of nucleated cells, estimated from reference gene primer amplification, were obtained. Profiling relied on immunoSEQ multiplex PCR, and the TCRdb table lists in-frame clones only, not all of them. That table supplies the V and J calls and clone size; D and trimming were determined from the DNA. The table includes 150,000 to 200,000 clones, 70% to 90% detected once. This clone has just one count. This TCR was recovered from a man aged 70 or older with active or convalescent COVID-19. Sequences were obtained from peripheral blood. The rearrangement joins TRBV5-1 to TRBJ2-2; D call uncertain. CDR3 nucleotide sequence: TGCGCCAGCAGCTTGGGACACCCAACCGGGGAGCTGTTTTTT. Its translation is CASSLGHPTGELFF. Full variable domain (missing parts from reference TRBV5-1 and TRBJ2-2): KAGVTQTPRYLIKTRGQQVTLSCSPISGHRSVSWYQQTPGQGLQFLFEYFSETQRNKGNFPGRFSGRQFSNSRSEMNVSTLELGDSALYLCASSLGHPTGELFFGEGSRLTVL.